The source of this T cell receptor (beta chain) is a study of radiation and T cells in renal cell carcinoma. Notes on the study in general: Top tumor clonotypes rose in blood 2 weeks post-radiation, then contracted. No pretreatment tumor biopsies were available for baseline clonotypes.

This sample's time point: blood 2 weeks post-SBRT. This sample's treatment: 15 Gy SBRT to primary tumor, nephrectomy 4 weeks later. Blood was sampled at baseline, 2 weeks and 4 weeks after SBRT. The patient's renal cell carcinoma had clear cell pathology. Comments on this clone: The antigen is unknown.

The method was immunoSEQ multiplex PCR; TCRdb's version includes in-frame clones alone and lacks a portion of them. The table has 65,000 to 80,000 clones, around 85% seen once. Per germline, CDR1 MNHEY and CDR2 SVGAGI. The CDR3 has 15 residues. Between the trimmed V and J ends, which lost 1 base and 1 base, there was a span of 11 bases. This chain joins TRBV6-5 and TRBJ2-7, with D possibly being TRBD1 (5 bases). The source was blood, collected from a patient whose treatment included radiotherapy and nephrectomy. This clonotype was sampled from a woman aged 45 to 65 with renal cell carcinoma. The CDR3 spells CASSYLTAISYEQYF. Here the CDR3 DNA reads TGTGCCAGCAGTTACTTGACAGCCATATCCTACGAGCAGTACTTC.